The next 19 T cell receptor beta chains were all read from a single sample in a study of response to subunit inactivated influenza vaccine. TCRdb passed the RT-PCR reads through MiXCR, listing each CDR3 protein once. The sample shows more than 550,000 distinct CDR3 sequences, roughly 10% of them seen only once. The same specimen was also included in a second study, on T cells expressing NK-cell markers. This second study says: 5'RACE template switching with UMIs produced the TCR beta cDNA.

Material: PBMCs from blood, obtained on the day of vaccination. The receptors shown here come from a man in his fifties or sixties who received an inactivated influenza vaccine.

This clonotype was seen a handful of times. CDR3 loop: CASSAGQGGTYEQYF. CDR3 coding DNA: TGTGCCAGCAGCGCCGGACAGGGGGGAACCTACGAGCAGTACTTC. The V and J genes are TRBV5-4 and TRBJ2-7; 10 bases match TRBD1. The junction had 6 bases not matched to a gene; V was cut back by 4 bases and J by 2 bases. From germline, CDR1 is SGHNT and CDR2 YYREEE (reference sequence). This CDR3 has 15 amino acids.

This clonotype was found a few times. The V and J genes are TRBV6-1 and TRBJ1-1; TRBD1 aligns across 7 bases. With 6 bases clipped from V and 4 bases from J, the junction kept 11 bases outside the gene matches. Looked up from germline, CDR1 is MNHNS and CDR2 is SASEGT. The CDR3 covers 15 residues. CDR3 sequence (DNA): TGTGCCAGCAGCGCTCCGACAGGGAGTGCCACTGAAGCTTTCTTT. This sequence encodes CASSAPTGSATEAFF.

This clonotype was picked up many times. The rearrangement uses TRBV20-1 and TRBJ2-3; TRBD2 matches 11 bases. The CDR3 loop spans 16 amino acids. Trimming at V came to 1 base and at J to 4 bases, leaving 7 bases not matched to a gene. Germline V gene sequence: CDR1 DFQATT, CDR2 SNEGSKA (reference sequence). The DNA of the CDR3 is TGCAGTGCTAGAGTTGGTAGCGGGGGGGTTTCAGATACGCAGTATTTT. Residues: CSARVGSGGVSDTQYF.

This clonotype turned up a few times. This rearrangement joins TRBV6-2 or TRBV6-3 to TRBJ1-5, with D maybe TRBD1 (5 bases). V was shortened by 0 bases and J by 5 bases, with 17 bases between the two germline ends. The CDR3 spans 17 residues. Germline CDR1 MNHEY, CDR2 SVGEGT. Written as DNA, the CDR3 is TGTGCCAGCAGTTACTCGAATGAGGGGTGGACCGATCAGCCCCAGCATTTT. This encodes CASSYSNEGWTDQPQHF.

The chain couples TRBV7-3 to TRBJ2-2; TRBD1 or TRBD2 may be the D gene (5 bases each). This CDR3 region has 15 residues. Germline V gene data show CDR1 as SGHTA and CDR2 as FQGTGA. V dropped 5 bases and J dropped 7 bases, with 17 bases sitting between them. The CDR3 DNA sequence: TGTGCCAGCAGCCTAAGCCGGGACGGAGGCGGGGAGCTGTTTTTT. Translated, it gives CASSLSRDGGGELFF.

A note on this clonotype: Given the absence of the conserved phenylalanine or tryptophan at the CDR3 end, a read error is likely. The chain joins TRBV12-3 or TRBV12-4 to TRBJ2-5; TRBD2 matches 10 bases. Trimming cost V 1 base and J 4 bases; bases outside gene matches: 6. This CDR3 has 16 residues. CDR3 residues: CASSLDSGGSLETQYY. In nucleotides, the CDR3 is TGTGCCAGCAGTTTAGATAGCGGGGGGTCGTTAGAGACCCAGTACTAC.

This clonotype has a handful of counts. The rearrangement uses TRBV6-1 and TRBJ2-1; D gene unclear. The CDR3 has 17 residues. With 5 bases removed from V and 0 bases from J, the gap between germline ends came to 17 bases. Germline CDR1 is MNHNS and CDR2 is SASEGT. CDR3 loop: CASSPTYLPSSYNEQFF. As DNA, the CDR3 is TGTGCCAGCAGTCCGACTTACCTGCCCAGCTCCTACAATGAGCAGTTCTTC.

This clonotype was picked up many times. V usage is TRBV7-2 and J usage is TRBJ2-3, with TRBD2 matching 8 bases. V lost 5 bases to trimming and J lost 5 bases; unmatched junction nucleotides: 3. Germline lookup yields CDR1 SGHTA and CDR2 FQGNSA. The CDR3 totals 13 residues. The CDR3 sequence is CASSPLAGDTQYF. CDR3 coding DNA: TGTGCCAGCAGCCCCCTAGCGGGAGATACGCAGTATTTT. The variable domain in full, completed from reference TRBV7-2 and TRBJ2-3, reads GAGVSQSPSNKVTEKGKDVELRCDPISGHTALYWYRQSLGQGLEFLIYFQGNSAPDKSGLPSDRFSAERTGGSVSTLTIQRTQQEDSAVYLCASSPLAGDTQYFGPGTRLTVL.

At least ten counts were recorded for this clonotype. The chain links TRBV29-1 to TRBJ2-7; D remains ambiguous. This CDR3 has 12 amino acids. Germline V CDR1 and CDR2: SQVTM, ANQGSEA. V lost 5 bases and J 2 bases, leaving 10 bases between the germline ends. CDR3 amino acids: CSVLGRTYEQYF. The DNA for the CDR3 is TGCAGCGTTTTAGGACGGACCTACGAGCAGTACTTC.

There are a few counts of this clonotype. The chain employs TRBV2 and TRBJ1-2; a possible D gene is TRBD1 (5 bases). The germline V gene has CDR1 SNHLY and CDR2 FYNNEI. The CDR3 is made up of 16 amino acids. The V end lost 4 bases, the J end lost 4 bases, and 19 bases lay between the germline ends. The CDR3 loop is CASSGFDSQDLYGYTF. CDR3 DNA sequence: TGTGCCAGCAGTGGCTTCGACAGTCAAGATCTCTATGGCTACACCTTC.

This clonotype was counted a few times. The genes are TRBV29-1 and TRBJ1-1; D is possibly TRBD1 (5 bases). The CDR3 length is 11 residues. The V and J ends lost 7 bases and 4 bases respectively, with 10 bases between them. Germline V gene lookup returns CDR1 SQVTM and CDR2 ANQGSEA. The CDR3 region is CSAKGSTEAFF. Written as DNA, the CDR3 is TGCAGCGCCAAGGGGAGCACTGAAGCTTTCTTT.

This clonotype was detected only a few times. This chain connects TRBV20-1 to TRBJ1-5, with D unclear. The CDR3 has 13 residues. Trimming pared 6 bases from V and 3 bases from J, leaving 12 bases between. The germline V gene has CDR1 DFQATT and CDR2 SNEGSKA (reference sequence). The CDR3 sequence is CSAYIGYNQPQHF. The DNA for the CDR3 is TGCAGTGCGTATATAGGGTACAATCAGCCCCAGCATTTT.

This rearrangement joins TRBV5-1 to TRBJ2-2; D unresolved. V lost 0 bases, J lost 4 bases, and 13 bases lay in between. Germline V gene lookup returns CDR1 SGHRS and CDR2 YFSETQ. This CDR3 is 16 amino acids long. CDR3 loop: CASSLGHGLITGELFF. For the CDR3, the DNA is TGCGCCAGCAGCTTGGGGCATGGGCTTATCACCGGGGAGCTGTTTTTT.

The rearrangement links TRBV7-2 to TRBJ1-1, with D possibly being TRBD1 (6 bases). CDR1 and CDR2 (germline): SGHTA, FQGNSA. This CDR3 has 14 residues. V was clipped by 3 bases and J by 4 bases, with 12 bases between them. The CDR3 reads CASSFPGRGTEAFF. The CDR3, as DNA: TGTGCCAGCAGCTTCCCCGGCAGGGGCACTGAAGCTTTCTTT.

The chain carries TRBV11-2 and TRBJ2-3; D is ambiguous. The CDR3 is made up of 15 amino acids. Germline V gives CDR1 SGHAT, CDR2 FQNNGV. The germline V and J ends were trimmed by 4 bases and 1 base, with 12 bases remaining between them. Written as DNA, the CDR3 is TGTGCCAGCAGCTCATCCACGATAGGCACAGATACGCAGTATTTT. It encodes CASSSSTIGTDTQYF.

This clonotype was observed a few times. The V and J genes are TRBV6-2 or TRBV6-3 and TRBJ2-1; D is unresolved. V shed 2 bases and J shed 7 bases, with 6 bases lying between them. CDR1 is MNHEY, CDR2 SVGEGT, per germline. CDR3 length: 12 residues. This CDR3 is CASSYAQNEQFF. The CDR3 bases are TGTGCCAGCAGTTACGCCCAAAATGAGCAGTTCTTC.

The J gene is TRBJ1-1, the V gene TRBV12-3 or TRBV12-4; TRBD1 matches 7 bases. The CDR3 loop spans 14 amino acids. With 6 bases clipped from V and 0 bases from J, the junction kept 4 bases outside the gene matches. The CDR3 loop is CASSTGALNTEAFF. The CDR3 DNA is TGTGCCAGCAGCACAGGGGCCCTGAACACTGAAGCTTTCTTT.

This clonotype was seen a few times. This rearrangement joins TRBV11-2 to TRBJ2-5; D might be TRBD2 (6 bases). This CDR3 spans 12 amino acids. Trimming shortened V by 8 bases and J by 5 bases, and 12 bases separated the two germline ends. The V gene's germline CDR1 is SGHAT and CDR2 FQNNGV. CDR3 sequence reads: CASGGLGETQYF. CDR3 in DNA: TGTGCCAGCGGGGGACTTGGGGAGACCCAGTACTTC.

A few counts support this clonotype. V and J are TRBV3-1 and TRBJ1-2, with D maybe TRBD1 (5 bases). The CDR3 totals 13 residues. Trimming shortened V by 4 bases and J by 8 bases, and 14 bases separated the two germline ends. Germline V gene lookup returns CDR1 LGHDT and CDR2 YNNKEL (reference sequence). For the CDR3, the DNA is TGTGCCAGCAGCCCGGGCAGGGTCGGGGGCTACACCTTC. Protein product: CASSPGRVGGYTF.